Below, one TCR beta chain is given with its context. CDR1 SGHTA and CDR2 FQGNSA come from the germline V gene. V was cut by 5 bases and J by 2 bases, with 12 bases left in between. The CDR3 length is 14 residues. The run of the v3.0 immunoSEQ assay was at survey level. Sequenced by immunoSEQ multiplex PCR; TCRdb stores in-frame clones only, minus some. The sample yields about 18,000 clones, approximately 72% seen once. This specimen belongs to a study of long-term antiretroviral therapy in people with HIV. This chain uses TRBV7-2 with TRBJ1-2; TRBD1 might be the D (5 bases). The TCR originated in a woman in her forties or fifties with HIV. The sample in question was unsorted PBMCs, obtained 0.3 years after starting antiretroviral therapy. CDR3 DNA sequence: TGTGCCAGCAGCCTAGGGGACTGGAACTATGGCTACACCTTC. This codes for CASSLGDWNYGYTF.